This T cell receptor (beta chain) was sequenced during a study of immunodeficiency (dated by TCRdb to between 2019 and 2020). For context, the study as a whole: Repertoire analysis was done to look for VDJ recombination defects and oligoclonality. The investigation overall reported the following: Based on top-100 and total clonotype frequencies, severe oligoclonality was found in patient CD8+ T cells but not in patient CD4+ T cells. Entropy comparisons showed n=3 (open circles) for patients versus healthy controls; a thymic development effect was only suggested as possible. V-J pairing and productive entropy in CD4+ T cells appeared similar in patients and controls.

A word on this clone: Its cognate antigen has yet to be identified. No clone much larger than this one lies a single base away; base qualities are absent.

Germline trimming: 0 bases from V, 2 bases from J; junction bases outside gene matches: 8. The CDR3 covers 18 residues, taking in both the cysteine and the phenylalanine. The entry retains the CDR3 DNA only, 54 bases that are in frame from base 1. CDR1 and CDR2 are read off the germline V gene as SGHRS and YFSETQ. CD3+CD4+ T cells were sorted from fresh PBMCs before TCR sequencing. Genomic DNA was extracted using the QIAamp DNA Blood Mini Kit and was submitted for immunoSEQ repertoire analysis. CDR3 regions were amplified by multiplex PCR from a standard quantity of genomic DNA template. The PCR products underwent sequencing on an Illumina platform. The original methods were these. Alignment of sequences to a reference was performed, and V, D and J gene definitions were taken from IMGT. To get rid of PCR and sequencing errors, closely related sequences were merged using a nearest-neighbor clustering algorithm. V, D and J usage in productive unique and total sequences was analyzed using ImmunoSEQ Analyzer tools and R version 3.6.1. TCRdb carries this immuneACCESS record with in-frame sequences only. Its versions omit some clonotypes, under half of them owing to an unresolved V gene in the studies checked, with the rest unexplained. Clone size and the V and J calls come from that table; the DNA yielded D and trimming. The table for this sample lists over a thousand clones; approximately 96% of them were counted only once. The ten biggest clones cover 0.9% to 1.5% of the sample.

Recombination linked TRBV5-1 to TRBJ1-6; 7 bases in the junction line up with TRBD1. Sequenced: CD4+ T cells from blood. The sequence derives from a girl aged 2-10 years. The nucleotide sequence is given as TGCGCCAGCAGCTTGGCCGGACAGGCCGTTGCCTATAATTCACCCCTCCACTTT. Its translation is CASSLAGQAVAYNSPLHF.